The TCR beta chain under discussion was sequenced for a study of regulatory T cells in long-lasting Graves disease. This clonotype was detected ten times or more. Its antigen remains unidentified. Study-level results: Sharing of public clonotypes was greater in persistent patients (2,741) than in new patients (around 1,000).

Time point in this sample: newly diagnosed GD, antithyroid drugs for less than 3 months. Preparation of the TCR library used RNA extracted from PBMCs. The germline CDR1 and CDR2 sequences are SGHAT and FQNNGV. The V gene lost 1 base and the J gene lost 8 bases, with 7 bases spanning the gap. The CDR3 is 12 amino acids. Relying on iRepertoire HTBI primers and Arm-PCR of CDR3 regions, the team built TCR beta libraries. TCRdb re-called the multiplex PCR reads with MiXCR, one entry per CDR3 protein. The sample contains around 480,000 distinct CDR3 sequences, 15% to 20% of which appear only once. The same sample was also studied in work on T cells in Graves' hyperthyroidism and ophthalmopathy.

The receptor was derived from a woman aged 35 to 60 with Graves disease. The J gene is TRBJ2-3, the V gene TRBV11-2; D is undetermined. The sample was peripheral blood mononuclear cells (PBMCs), taken at new diagnosis, from a patient treated with antithyroid drugs. The CDR3 region is CASSLGRATQYF. CDR3 bases: TGTGCCAGCAGCTTAGGGCGCGCTACGCAGTATTTT.